The 6 T cell receptor beta chains listed next were all sequenced from one sample in a study of blood T cell repertoires in COVID-19. Clones were read by immunoSEQ multiplex PCR, and TCRdb kept only the in-frame ones, dropping some. The profile shows some 320,000 clones, about nine tenths of them singletons. Sequencing was done on a sample of PBMCs or T cells enriched from blood (not recorded which). The receptors derive from a man aged 60 to 69 who had recovered from COVID-19.

V gene TRBV4-1 combines with J gene TRBJ1-5, with D tentatively TRBD1 (5 bases). The CDR3 spans 17 residues. V lost 0 bases to trimming and J lost 0 bases, with 12 bases between them. Germline CDR1 is MGHRA and CDR2 is YSYEKL. This chain's CDR3 is CASSQDAGLNSNQPQHF. The CDR3 DNA is TGCGCCAGCAGCCAAGATGCGGGACTGAATAGCAATCAGCCCCAGCATTTT.

For the CDR3, the DNA is TGTGCCACCCTGGGACTAGCGGGATTTTATGAGCAGTTCTTC. Translated: CATLGLAGFYEQFF. The V gene is TRBV5-8, the J gene TRBJ2-1, with 13 bases identical to TRBD2. The germline V gene has CDR1 SGHTS and CDR2 YDEGEE. The CDR3 is made up of 14 amino acids. With 9 bases clipped from V and 8 bases from J, the junction kept 8 bases outside the gene matches. Looking up the rest from reference TRBV5-8 and TRBJ2-1 gives the full variable domain: EAGVTQSPTHLIKTRGQQATLRCSPISGHTSVYWYQQALGLGLQFLLWYDEGEERNRGNFPPRFSGRQFPNYSSELNVNALELEDSALYLCATLGLAGFYEQFFGPGTRLTVL.

The chain links TRBV7-6 to TRBJ2-5; D possibly corresponds to TRBD2 (6 bases). This CDR3 has 16 residues. Trimming stripped 5 bases from V and 4 bases from J, with 20 bases between. The germline V gene encodes CDR1 SGHVS and CDR2 FNYEAQ. The CDR3 DNA sequence: TGTGCCAGCAGCCCCCAACGAGCGGGCAGTGGAGAGACCCAGTACTTC. Its protein is CASSPQRAGSGETQYF. The complete variable domain, with remaining parts taken from reference TRBV7-6 and TRBJ2-5, reads GAGVSQSPRYKVTKRGQDVALRCDPISGHVSLYWYRQALGQGPEFLTYFNYEAQQDKSGLPNDRFSAERPEGSISTLTIQRTEQRDSAMYRCASSPQRAGSGETQYFGPGTRLLVL.

The sample holds one count of this clone. The rearrangement uses TRBV12-3 or TRBV12-4 and TRBJ1-1, with D uncertain. The CDR3 covers 13 residues. V was pared by 10 bases and J by 0 bases, with 12 bases between. CDR3 amino acids: CATSEWLNTEAFF. CDR3 nucleotides: TGTGCCACCAGCGAGTGGTTGAACACTGAAGCTTTCTTT.

This chain connects TRBV6-6 to TRBJ2-3; D possibly corresponds to TRBD1 (5 bases). The CDR3 has 16 residues. Germline V CDR1 and CDR2: MNHNY, SVGAGI (reference sequence). With 3 bases removed from V and 5 bases from J, the gap between germline ends came to 18 bases. The CDR3 bases are TGTGCCAGCAGTTATGGCAGGGCGACCCTCGGAGATACGCAGTATTTT. Encoded protein: CASSYGRATLGDTQYF.

This chain uses TRBV4-2 with TRBJ2-5; D is perhaps TRBD1 (5 bases). The CDR3 consists of 14 residues. Germline lookup yields CDR1 LGHNA and CDR2 YNFKEQ. Between the trimmed V and J ends, which lost 4 bases and 3 bases, there was a span of 12 bases. The CDR3 loop is CASSLQGREETQYF. CDR3 bases: TGTGCCAGCAGCCTGCAAGGCAGGGAAGAGACCCAGTACTTC.